Included here is one TCR beta chain sequence, with context. Its antigen is still unknown. Base qualities are not recorded, but no much larger clone differs from it by a single base. Library method: 5' RACE. The instrument given in TCRdb is Illumina HiSeq 2500. The second PCR ran for roughly 7 to 11 cycles and used a J-beta primer mix along with a sample-barcoded 5' primer. A template-switch 5' adaptor carrying 12 random nucleotides introduced a unique molecular identifier onto each TCR beta cDNA molecule. At least 2.5 million CDR3-containing paired-end reads were obtained from each sample. First-strand cDNA was synthesized from all RNA with the Mint cDNA synthesis kit, primed by a TRBC-specific oligonucleotide. Following uracil-DNA glycosylase treatment, a first 18-cycle PCR with universal primers M1SS and BC2_uni_R was performed on all cDNA. Under the source paper's analysis protocol: Normalization of each sample was performed by random selection of 1 million high-quality reads, each carrying a distinct molecular identifier. Instead of being binned into consensus sequences, reads that shared molecular identifiers were thrown out. MiTCR, with a Q25 quality threshold and the strictest error-elimination algorithm, was used for CDR3 identification, clonotype clustering and error correction. A nonparametric unseen species model using Euler transformation provided a lower-bound estimate of total TCR beta diversity. TCRdb handled the public reads itself, with Q25 trimming in fastp and clone calling in MiXCR, and kept productive beta chains. Merged by CDR3 protein, the rows form single entries marked with the most common genes and DNA. These V and J calls rely on TCRdb rather than the paper's analysis. This sample comprises some 670,000 distinct CDR3 sequences, 52% of them detected only once. Roughly 14% of the sample is held by the ten biggest clonotypes.

Systemically healthy Caucasian individuals from Russia, some 36 in total and aged roughly 6 to 100 years, were included as donors. Each donor gave 8 to 10 milliliters of peripheral blood, drawn into EDTA-treated Vacutainer tubes. Ficoll-Paque density-gradient centrifugation was used to isolate PBMCs, with at least 6.5 million per sample. Trizol reagent was used to extract total RNA from the PBMCs, yielding at least 6 micrograms per sample. The percentages of naive CD45RAhigh/CD27high T cells were determined by flow cytometry on a PBMC aliquot from every donor. This record comes from a study of blood T cells in healthy people across ages (dated by TCRdb to between 2015 and 2016). Regarding the complete study: Template switching captured roughly one uniquely barcoded TCR beta cDNA molecule per two T cells in model experiments. The study measured age-related changes in TCR beta repertoire diversity using deep sequencing normalized with unique cDNA molecular identifiers. Four age groups were formed from the donors: young (average 16 years), middle-aged (just under 40), aged (roughly 56) and long-lived (about 80). To avoid experimental bias, donors of different ages were distributed randomly across sequencing lanes. The study analyzed two additional independent replicas of 1 million unique cDNA reads from the same blood draw for two donors, one aged 18 to 29 and one aged 80 or older.

Beyond this particular receptor, the publication reports: Because the CMV infection status of the donors was unknown, age-related changes in expanded clonotypes may potentially have been confounded. Since profiling was done on bulk unsorted PBMCs, naive and antigen-experienced compartments could not be conclusively compared. Observed TCR beta diversity per million T cells fell roughly linearly with age, and a significant reduction was already apparent by age about 36. Compared with the aged group, the long-lived group had more naive CD4+ T cells, fewer expanded clones and increased TCR diversity, suggesting age selection. There was a strong correlation between observed TCR beta diversity and the percentage of naive T cells measured by flow cytometry. Estimates of total diversity based on one million sequenced T cells were regarded as lower bounds and as underestimates.

The junction shows trimming of 5 bases on V and 4 bases on J, and the gene matches do not reach 8 bases of it. The CDR3 contains 14 residues, cysteine and phenylalanine counted. Only the CDR3 part of the read is kept: 42 bases, read in frame from the first base. CDR1 and CDR2, per the germline V gene, are SGHRS and YFSETQ. This clonotype was sampled from a woman older than 75 in good health. Sequencing was done on a sample of blood. The V and J segments used are TRBV5-1 and TRBJ1-1; TRBD1 fits 7 bases in the junction. This receptor has the CDR3 CASSPNRGGTEAFF. Read as DNA, the sequence is TGCGCCAGCAGTCCAAACAGGGGTGGCACTGAAGCTTTCTTT.